The entry below gives a single T cell receptor (beta chain) sequence along with its context. Its antigen is still unknown. The study ran its PCR with 60 Vbeta and 13 Jbeta primers. Produced via immunoSEQ multiplex PCR; TCRdb's table is partial and in-frame only. The data hold approximately 160,000 clones, with about 80% observed a single time. This sample was taken from a study of cytomegalovirus exposure and HLA in healthy donors. Study at large: Out of several hundred genotyped donors, about 76% belonged to the Caucasian-associated ancestry cluster. Study findings and constraints: Follow-up analysis found HLA locus-dependent TCR association rates, highest for DRB1 and lowest for HLA-C.

CDR3 length: 13 residues. V lost 4 bases and J lost 2; bases outside the gene matches: 4. The germline CDR1 and CDR2 sequences are GTSNPN and SVGIG (reference sequence). The source of this sequence is a woman aged 30 to 39 in good health and CMV-seropositive. Sequencing input: PBMCs. This chain connects TRBV30 to TRBJ2-5, with 7 bases fitting TRBD2. The CDR3 loop reads CAWTSGGQETQYF. The CDR3 DNA reads TGTGCCTGGACTAGCGGTGGGCAAGAGACCCAGTACTTC.